The source of this T cell receptor beta chain is a study of siplizumab effects on memory and regulatory T cells. General study results and limits: Siplizumab caused a significant drop in alloreactive sequences traceable to unstimulated CD4+ memory cells. Treatment with siplizumab left mappable alloreactive CD4+ clones averaging roughly 69% Treg-derived, compared with 25% to 30% in controls.

The repertoire was sequenced with immunoSEQ multiplex PCR; TCRdb's copy has only in-frame clones and lacks some. Altogether roughly 120,000 clones are present, roughly 94% being singletons, with the ten largest covering roughly 1.5%. Concerning this clone: Its matching antigen is unknown.

Sequences were obtained from non-Treg CD4+ T cells sorted from blood. The source is a human donor in good health.

The CDR3 sequence is CASSYLGSGANVLTF. The CDR3 coding sequence is TGTGCCAGCAGCTACTTGGGCTCTGGGGCCAACGTCCTGACTTTC. The V call is TRBV7-2, the J call TRBJ2-6, with no clear D. The CDR3 runs to 15 residues. Germline assignment: CDR1 SGHTA and CDR2 FQGNSA. Trimming stripped 4 bases from V and 0 bases from J, with 7 bases between.